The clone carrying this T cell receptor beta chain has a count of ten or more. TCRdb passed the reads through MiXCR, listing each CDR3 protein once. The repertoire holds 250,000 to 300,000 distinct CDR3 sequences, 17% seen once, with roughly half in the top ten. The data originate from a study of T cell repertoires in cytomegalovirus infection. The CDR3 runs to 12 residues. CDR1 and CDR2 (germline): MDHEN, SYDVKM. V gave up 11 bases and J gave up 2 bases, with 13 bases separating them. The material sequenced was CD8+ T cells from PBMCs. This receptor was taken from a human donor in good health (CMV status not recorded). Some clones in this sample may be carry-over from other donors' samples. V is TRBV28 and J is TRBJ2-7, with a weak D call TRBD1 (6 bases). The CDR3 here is CAAGAGTYEQYF. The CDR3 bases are TGTGCCGCAGGGGCAGGGACCTACGAGCAGTACTTC.